These 12 T cell receptor beta chains were sequenced from one sample in a study of T cell changes during pregnancy in multiple sclerosis (dated 2019 in TCRdb). The library was prepared using the immunoSEQ multiplex PCR assay. Here the immuneACCESS table is served through TCRdb, limited to in-frame sequences with V and J called. Missing clones are a known gap in these copies; in checked studies unresolved V genes cover under half, and the rest lacks a known reason. Recorded for this sample are around 19,000 clones; 85% to 90% of them occurred a single time. Around 8.7% of the sample is in the top ten clones. The sequenced sample was CD8+ T cells from peripheral blood mononuclear cells, obtained after pregnancy. The source of these receptors is a female donor with multiple sclerosis, enrolled in a pregnancy study.

This clone was picked up one time. This chain joins TRBV30 and TRBJ1-2; tentative D call: TRBD1 (6 bases). The ends were cut back, 1 base at V and 7 bases at J, with 13 bases in the middle. There are 13 residues in the CDR3. CDR1 is GTSNPN and CDR2 is SVGIG in the germline V gene (reference sequence). CDR3 sequence (DNA): TGTGCCTGGAGTGGGACAGTGCCCTTTGGCTACACCTTC. Encoded protein: CAWSGTVPFGYTF. Complete variable domain (other parts from reference TRBV30 and TRBJ1-2): SQTIHQWPATLVQPVGSPLSLECTVEGTSNPNLYWYRQAAGRGLQLLFYSVGIGQISSEVPQNLSASRPQDRQFILSSKKLLLSDSGFYLCAWSGTVPFGYTFGSGTRLTVV.

By share, this clone counts as medium-sized. V and J are TRBV27 and TRBJ1-1, with D possibly TRBD1 on 6 matching bases. Germline V gene lookup returns CDR1 MNHEY and CDR2 SMNVEV (reference sequence). The CDR3 contains 15 residues. V dropped 0 bases and J dropped 5 bases, with 13 bases sitting between them. The CDR3 DNA sequence: TGTGCCAGCAGTTTATCGAAAGGGGGGGGAACTGAAGCTTTCTTT. Translated: CASSLSKGGGTEAFF.

The genes are TRBV27 and TRBJ2-3; 8 bases agree with TRBD1. Trimming removed 5 bases from V and 2 bases from J; junction bases left unmatched: 6. This CDR3 region has 15 residues. Per the germline V gene, CDR1 is MNHEY and CDR2 is SMNVEV (reference sequence). CDR3 sequence: CASSPGQAFTDTQYF. In DNA, the CDR3 is TGTGCCAGCAGTCCGGGACAGGCGTTCACAGATACGCAGTATTTT.

This chain links TRBV4-3 with TRBJ2-1, with 8 bases fitting TRBD1. Germline V gene lookup returns CDR1 LGHNA and CDR2 YSLEER. J was trimmed by 4 bases and V by 3 bases; bases with no gene match: 8. The CDR3 contains 16 residues. CDR3 region: CASSQNPGTGYNEQFF. In DNA, the CDR3 is TGCGCCAGCAGCCAGAACCCCGGGACAGGTTACAATGAGCAGTTCTTC.

V gene TRBV7-3 combines with J gene TRBJ2-2; perhaps TRBD1 as D (6 bases). The V end was cut by 4 bases, the J end by 2 bases, with 14 bases between. The CDR3 is made up of 16 amino acids. Per germline, CDR1 SGHTA and CDR2 FQGTGA. The CDR3 sequence is CASSSGQFPNTGELFF. The CDR3 DNA is TGTGCCAGCAGCTCCGGACAGTTCCCTAACACCGGGGAGCTGTTTTTT.

This clone was found many times. V usage is TRBV30 and J usage is TRBJ2-2, with 9 bases aligning to TRBD1. This CDR3 has 15 residues. CDR1 is GTSNPN, CDR2 SVGIG, per germline (reference sequence). Germline trimming cut 4 bases from V and 6 bases from J; bases unmatched to any gene: 9. The CDR3, as DNA: TGTGCCTGGAAGGATAGACAGGGGGACTCCGGGGAGCTGTTTTTT. It is translated as CAWKDRQGDSGELFF.

The genes are TRBV27 and TRBJ2-1; 13 nucleotides agree with TRBD2. CDR1 is MNHEY and CDR2 is SMNVEV in the germline V gene (reference sequence). CDR3 size: 15 residues. Losses at the gene ends were 8 bases for V and 7 bases for J; bases not matched to a gene: 8. The chain's CDR3 is CASGTLGLAGNEQFF. CDR3 in DNA: TGTGCCAGCGGAACTTTGGGACTAGCGGGGAATGAGCAGTTCTTC.

The rearrangement joins TRBV6-4 to TRBJ2-3, with 9 bases identical to TRBD1. With 3 bases clipped from V and 4 bases from J, the junction kept 5 bases outside the gene matches. This CDR3 is built from 15 residues. The germline V gene encodes CDR1 MRHNA and CDR2 SNTAGT. As DNA, the CDR3 is TGTGCCAGCAGTGAGACCGGGACAGGGTCAGATACGCAGTATTTT. Translated, it gives CASSETGTGSDTQYF.

The chain is built from TRBV27 and TRBJ2-3, with TRBD2 as a possible D gene (5 bases). V was trimmed by 4 bases and J by 4 bases, leaving 18 bases between them. The CDR3 loop spans 16 amino acids. Germline V gene lookup returns CDR1 MNHEY and CDR2 SMNVEV (reference sequence). The CDR3 sequence is CASSSLYGKESDTQYF. The DNA for the CDR3 is TGTGCCAGCAGTTCTTTATACGGGAAAGAATCAGATACGCAGTATTTT.

This chain links TRBV7-9 with TRBJ1-1; D is ambiguous. The CDR3 is 14 residues long. Looked up from germline, CDR1 is SEHNR and CDR2 is FQNEAQ (reference sequence). V lost 5 bases to trimming and J lost 1 base, with 11 bases between them. CDR3 nucleotide sequence: TGTGCCAGCAGCCCCGGACGGGGGAACACTGAAGCTTTCTTT. Amino acids: CASSPGRGNTEAFF.

V and J are TRBV19 and TRBJ2-2, with D possibly matching TRBD1 (6 bases). This CDR3 spans 14 amino acids. Trimming removed 5 bases from V and 7 bases from J, with 14 bases in between. Germline V lookup: CDR1 LNHDA, CDR2 SQIVND (reference sequence). In nucleotides, the CDR3 is TGTGCCAGTAGTCCCTCTACACAGGGCGGGGAGCTGTTTTTT. It codes for CASSPSTQGGELFF.

This clone was recorded once. This rearrangement joins TRBV5-1 to TRBJ2-2, with a weak D call TRBD1 (6 bases). V dropped 2 bases and J dropped 2 bases, with 25 bases sitting between them. Germline CDR1 and CDR2: SGHRS and YFSETQ. The CDR3 sequence is 20 residues long. The CDR3 spells CASSLIPGESPNTNTGELFF. In nucleotides, the CDR3 is TGCGCCAGCAGCTTAATACCAGGGGAATCCCCCAATACAAACACCGGGGAGCTGTTTTTT.